These 21 T cell receptor beta chains came from one sample sequenced in a study of shared clonotypes between healthy human individuals. Clones were sequenced by immunoSEQ multiplex PCR, and TCRdb holds only the in-frame ones, with some missing. The table includes around 600,000 clones, approximately 95% detected once. The naive CD8 subset, CD45RO-negative cells positively selected for CCR7, excluded terminally differentiated effector memory CD45RA+ cells. The sample comprised naive CD8+ T cells sorted from blood. The receptors originated from a woman aged 25 to 39 in good health.

The chain has TRBV10-2 and TRBJ2-2, with TRBD1 as a possible D gene (6 bases). V lost 1 base and J 4 bases, leaving 10 bases between the germline ends. Germline V gene lookup returns CDR1 WSHSY and CDR2 SAAADI. This CDR3 spans 15 amino acids. The CDR3 here is CASSELAGATGELFF. For the CDR3, the DNA is TGCGCCAGCAGTGAGTTGGCAGGGGCCACCGGGGAGCTGTTTTTT.

The chain combines TRBV5-6 with TRBJ2-5; a possible D gene is TRBD2 (5 bases). CDR1 and CDR2 (germline): SGHDT, YYEEEE. This CDR3 is 13 amino acids long. The V gene lost 5 bases and the J gene lost 2 bases, with 10 bases spanning the gap. The CDR3: CASSSLEQETQYF. In DNA, the CDR3 is TGTGCCAGCAGTTCACTAGAACAAGAGACCCAGTACTTC.

This clone was recorded only once. The V and J genes are TRBV7-9 and TRBJ2-2; the D gene is possibly TRBD1 (5 bases). Germline CDR1 and CDR2: SEHNR and FQNEAQ (reference sequence). Trimming left V 5 bases short and J 0 bases short, with 10 bases between. The CDR3 totals 15 residues. The CDR3 DNA sequence: TGTGCCAGCAGCGCCCCGACAGCGAACACCGGGGAGCTGTTTTTT. It specifies CASSAPTANTGELFF.

V is TRBV27 and J is TRBJ2-7; TRBD1 agrees at 8 bases. Looked up from germline, CDR1 is MNHEY and CDR2 is SMNVEV (reference sequence). This CDR3 contains 15 residues. Losses at the gene ends were 3 bases for V and 2 bases for J; bases not matched to a gene: 6. For the CDR3, the DNA is TGTGCCAGCAGTTTGACAGGGGCACCCCCCTACGAGCAGTACTTC. It encodes CASSLTGAPPYEQYF.

The chain is built from TRBV7-9 and TRBJ2-1; no clear D gene. V lost 1 base and J 9 bases, leaving 7 bases between the germline ends. From germline, CDR1 is SEHNR and CDR2 FQNEAQ (reference sequence). The length of the CDR3 is 12 residues. The CDR3 reads CASSLGTSEQFF. The CDR3 nucleotides are TGTGCCAGCAGCTTAGGTACATCTGAGCAGTTCTTC.

CDR3 in amino acids: CASSYRGRREQYF. The CDR3 nucleotides read TGTGCCAGCAGTTACAGGGGGCGCCGCGAGCAGTACTTC. J is TRBJ2-7 and V is TRBV6-5, with 7 bases identical to TRBD1. Looked up from germline, CDR1 is MNHEY and CDR2 is SVGAGI. The length of the CDR3 is 13 residues. V lost 2 bases, J lost 6 bases, and 4 bases stayed unmatched.

The chain links TRBV7-8 to TRBJ1-2; D may be TRBD1 (5 bases). V lost 0 bases to trimming and J lost 0 bases, with 11 bases between them. Germline assignment: CDR1 SGHVS and CDR2 FQNEAQ. This CDR3 has 16 residues. CDR3 DNA: TGTGCCAGCAGCTTAGCTTTCGACAGACCTAACTATGGCTACACCTTC. This encodes CASSLAFDRPNYGYTF.

This clone has only one observation. Other DNA sequences in this specimen translate into the identical CDR3. The chain combines TRBV28 with TRBJ2-7; tentatively, D is TRBD1 (6 bases). Trimming removed 8 bases from V and 4 bases from J, with 15 bases in between. CDR1 and CDR2 from the germline V gene are MDHEN and SYDVKM. The CDR3 totals 13 residues. The DNA of the CDR3 is TGTGCCAGCCGCCCGGGCCAGGGGTACGAGCAGTACTTC. It specifies CASRPGQGYEQYF.

The genes are TRBV15 and TRBJ1-5, with D possibly matching TRBD1 (6 bases). The V gene lost 3 bases and the J gene lost 3 bases, with 12 bases spanning the gap. CDR3 size: 15 residues. Looked up from germline, CDR1 is LNHNV and CDR2 is YYDKDF (reference sequence). The CDR3: CATSSQGSSNQPQHF. In nucleotides, the CDR3 is TGTGCCACCAGCAGTCAGGGGTCATCCAATCAGCCCCAGCATTTT.

The chain recombines TRBV28 with TRBJ2-3, with 12 bases identical to TRBD2. Germline V gene sequence: CDR1 MDHEN, CDR2 SYDVKM. V shed 5 bases, J shed 3 bases, and the junction held 6 bases outside the gene matches. The CDR3 loop spans 16 amino acids. Here the CDR3 reads CASSPLLAGGTDTQYF. Written as DNA, the CDR3 is TGTGCCAGCAGTCCGCTACTAGCGGGAGGAACAGATACGCAGTATTTT.

The genes are TRBV9 and TRBJ2-5, with a possible D match to TRBD2 (6 bases). Looked up from germline, CDR1 is SGDLS and CDR2 is YYNGEE. This CDR3 contains 15 residues. The V gene lost 0 bases and the J gene lost 0 bases, with 9 bases spanning the gap. The CDR3 DNA reads as TGTGCCAGCAGCGTAGCTAGCGCCAACCAAGAGACCCAGTACTTC. Residues: CASSVASANQETQYF.

This sequence joins TRBV7-2 and TRBJ1-2; possibly TRBD1 for D (6 bases). CDR1 and CDR2 (germline): SGHTA, FQGNSA. CDR3 length equals 16 residues. V was cut by 4 bases and J by 2 bases, with 17 bases left in between. The CDR3 reads CASSSGWTALNYGYTF. Written as DNA, the CDR3 is TGTGCCAGCAGCTCCGGATGGACAGCGTTAAACTATGGCTACACCTTC.

This clone came up once. The chain combines TRBV25-1 with TRBJ1-2; D is uncertain. Germline CDR1 MGHDK, CDR2 SYGVNS. The length of the CDR3 is 14 residues. Trimming cost V 2 bases and J 2 bases, with 9 bases left between them. The CDR3 region is CASSEPADNYGYTF. The CDR3 DNA is TGTGCCAGCAGTGAACCGGCAGACAACTATGGCTACACCTTC.

The chain is built from TRBV4-1 and TRBJ1-1; a possible D gene is TRBD1 (5 bases). The CDR3 length is 14 residues. CDR1 and CDR2 (germline): MGHRA, YSYEKL. Trimming stripped 0 bases from V and 3 bases from J, with 8 bases between. Here the CDR3 DNA reads TGCGCCAGCAGCCAAGAGCGGGGGGACACTGAAGCTTTCTTT. It specifies CASSQERGDTEAFF.

The rearrangement uses TRBV27 and TRBJ2-6; D is uncertain. The CDR3 runs to 13 residues. CDR1 is MNHEY, CDR2 SMNVEV, per germline (reference sequence). Trimming removed 6 bases from V and 3 bases from J, with 6 bases in between. The CDR3 coding sequence is TGTGCCAGCAGGGAAATTGGGGCCAACGTCCTGACTTTC. Amino acids: CASREIGANVLTF.

This sequence joins TRBV7-9 and TRBJ2-7; 8 nucleotides agree with TRBD2. With V trimmed by 1 base and J by 2 bases, 4 bases remained unmatched. The CDR3 has 15 residues. Germline V lookup: CDR1 SEHNR, CDR2 FQNEAQ (reference sequence). The CDR3 region has the DNA TGTGCCAGCAGCTTAGGTTTCGGGAGGGCCTACGAGCAGTACTTC. Its protein is CASSLGFGRAYEQYF.

The chain employs TRBV6-1 and TRBJ1-5, with unresolved D. Germline V lookup: CDR1 MNHNS, CDR2 SASEGT. There are 15 residues in the CDR3. V was clipped by 2 bases and J by 3 bases, with 11 bases between them. The CDR3 nucleotides are TGTGCCAGCAGTGAATGGCACGATGACAATCAGCCCCAGCATTTT. Translated, it gives CASSEWHDDNQPQHF.

The chain employs TRBV15 and TRBJ2-4, with D possibly called TRBD1 or TRBD2 (5 bases each). The V gene's germline CDR1 is LNHNV and CDR2 YYDKDF (reference sequence). V lost 1 base to trimming and J lost 8 bases, with 12 bases between them. This CDR3 spans 14 amino acids. DNA for the CDR3: TGTGCCACCAGCAGAGGGGACGAGGGATACATTCAGTACTTC. Translation gives CATSRGDEGYIQYF.

The chain employs TRBV7-9 and TRBJ1-2; 9 positions agree with TRBD1. V was pared by 3 bases and J by 5 bases, with 4 bases of the junction left unmatched. Per the germline V gene, CDR1 is SEHNR and CDR2 is FQNEAQ (reference sequence). The CDR3 runs to 14 residues. CDR3 residues: CASSFLDRGYGYTF. In DNA form, the CDR3 reads TGTGCCAGCAGCTTTCTCGACAGGGGGTATGGCTACACCTTC.

This clone came up a few times. This chain joins TRBV28 and TRBJ2-7, with D possibly TRBD1 on 6 matching bases. Germline V gives CDR1 MDHEN, CDR2 SYDVKM. The length of the CDR3 is 13 residues. V lost 3 bases and J lost 3, with 9 bases in between. Here the CDR3 reads CASSFGQLYEQYF. CDR3 nucleotide sequence: TGTGCCAGCAGTTTTGGACAGCTCTACGAGCAGTACTTC.

This clone was observed a few times. CDR3 sequence: CAWGTRSNTEAFF. CDR3 bases: TGTGCCTGGGGGACCAGGTCGAACACTGAAGCTTTCTTT. V is TRBV30 and J is TRBJ1-1; possible D gene TRBD1, 5 bases. Looked up from germline, CDR1 is GTSNPN and CDR2 is SVGIG (reference sequence). The CDR3 is 13 amino acids. Trimming left V 5 bases short and J 1 base short, with 11 bases between.